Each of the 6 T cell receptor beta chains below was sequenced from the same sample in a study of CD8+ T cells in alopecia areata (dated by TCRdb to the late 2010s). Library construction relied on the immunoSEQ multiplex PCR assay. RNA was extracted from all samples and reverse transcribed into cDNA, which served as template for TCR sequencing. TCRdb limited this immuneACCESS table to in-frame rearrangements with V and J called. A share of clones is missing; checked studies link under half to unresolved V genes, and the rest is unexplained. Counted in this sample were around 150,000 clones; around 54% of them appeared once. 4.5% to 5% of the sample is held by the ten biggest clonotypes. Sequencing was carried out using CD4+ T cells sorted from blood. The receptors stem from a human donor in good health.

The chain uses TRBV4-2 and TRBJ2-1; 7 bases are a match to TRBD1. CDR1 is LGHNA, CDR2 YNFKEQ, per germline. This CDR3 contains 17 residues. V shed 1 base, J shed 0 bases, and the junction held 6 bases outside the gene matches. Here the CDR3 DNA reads TGTGCCAGCAGCCAAGGTACGACAGGGAGCTCCTACAATGAGCAGTTCTTC. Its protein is CASSQGTTGSSYNEQFF.

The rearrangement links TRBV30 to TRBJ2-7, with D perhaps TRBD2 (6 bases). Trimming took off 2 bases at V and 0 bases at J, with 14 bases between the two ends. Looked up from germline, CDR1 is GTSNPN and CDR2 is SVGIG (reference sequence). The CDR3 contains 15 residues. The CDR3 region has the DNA TGTGCCTGGAGTCTTGCGGGGCCCATCTCCTACGAGCAGTACTTC. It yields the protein CAWSLAGPISYEQYF.

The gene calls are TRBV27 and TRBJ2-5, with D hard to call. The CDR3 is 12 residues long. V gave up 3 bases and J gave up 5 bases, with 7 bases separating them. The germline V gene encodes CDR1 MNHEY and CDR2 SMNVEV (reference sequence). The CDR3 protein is CASSFPGETQYF. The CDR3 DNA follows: TGTGCCAGCAGTTTTCCCGGGGAGACCCAGTACTTC.

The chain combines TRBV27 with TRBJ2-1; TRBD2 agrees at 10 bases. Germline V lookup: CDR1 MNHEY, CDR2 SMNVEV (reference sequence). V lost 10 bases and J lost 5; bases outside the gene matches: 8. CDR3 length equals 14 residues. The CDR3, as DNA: TGTGCCACCCAGGGCCTAGCGGGAGACAATGAGCAGTTCTTC. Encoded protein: CATQGLAGDNEQFF.

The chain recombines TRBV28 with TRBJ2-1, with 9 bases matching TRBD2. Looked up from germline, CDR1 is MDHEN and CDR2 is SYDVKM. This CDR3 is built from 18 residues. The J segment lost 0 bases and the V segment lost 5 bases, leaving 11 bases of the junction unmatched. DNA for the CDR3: TGTGCCAGCAGTACTCGATTAAAAGCGGGAGGCTCCTACAATGAGCAGTTCTTC. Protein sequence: CASSTRLKAGGSYNEQFF.

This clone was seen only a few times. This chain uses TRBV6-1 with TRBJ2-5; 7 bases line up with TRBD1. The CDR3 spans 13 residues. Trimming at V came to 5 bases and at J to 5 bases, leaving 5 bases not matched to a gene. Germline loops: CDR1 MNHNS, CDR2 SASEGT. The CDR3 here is CASSLDRVETQYF. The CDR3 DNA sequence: TGTGCCAGCAGTCTCGACAGGGTTGAGACCCAGTACTTC.